This is a list of T cell receptor beta chains from one sample in a study of T cells in Graves' hyperthyroidism and ophthalmopathy. TCRdb re-derived calls from the multiplex PCR reads in MiXCR, one entry per CDR3 protein. The data hold around 600,000 distinct CDR3 sequences, with around 15% observed a single time. Sequencing was performed on blood. The receptors were gathered from a woman in her forties with Graves' ophthalmopathy. Both conserved end residues are part of each CDR3.

J gene | V gene | CDR3 protein
TRBJ2-5 | TRBV9 | CASSRTPFSTRNEETQYF
TRBJ1-6 | TRBV4-1 | CASSQDGTGKFSPLHF
TRBJ2-5 | TRBV18 | CASSSELAGGVLVQYF
TRBJ2-5 | TRBV2 | CASSEWSVVGRETQYF
TRBJ2-5 | TRBV3-1 | CASSQERETQYF
TRBJ2-7 | TRBV5-6 | CASSLGAGNSYEQYF
TRBJ1-2 | TRBV5-6 | CASSQGQGQVYGYTF
TRBJ2-1 | TRBV20-1 | CSATALLAGGGNEQFF
TRBJ1-2 | TRBV6-1 | CASRTGGYGYTF
TRBJ2-1 | TRBV28 | CASRTGIYNEQFF
TRBJ2-3 | TRBV5-1 | CASSFLYEGGSTDTQYF
TRBJ1-1 | TRBV7-9 | CASSFADRAGGAFF
TRBJ1-2 | TRBV2 | CASSPEPPRNYGYTF
TRBJ2-1 | TRBV7-8 | CASSLWGVNEQFF
TRBJ2-1 | TRBV9 | CASSVLVGAGSNEQFF
TRBJ2-5 | TRBV30 | CAWGGGRALETQYF
TRBJ2-1 | TRBV12-3/TRBV12-4 | CASRGLAGGYNEQFF
TRBJ1-1 | TRBV7-9 | CASNSKRGSETEAFF
TRBJ1-5 | TRBV27 | CAGRPGYSNQPQHF
TRBJ2-1 | TRBV6-2/TRBV6-3 | CASSSPTSLSYNEQFF
TRBJ2-7 | TRBV24-1 | CATSAGTVGSYEQYF
TRBJ2-1 | TRBV7-2 | CASTLGLVGGEQFF
TRBJ1-1 | TRBV12-3/TRBV12-4 | CASSNRDRGTEAFF
TRBJ1-1 | TRBV11-2 | CASAFGELTEAFF
TRBJ1-4 | TRBV11-2 | CASSGQPRQTTNEKLFF
TRBJ1-1 | TRBV6-2/TRBV6-3 | CASSYRAGGSAFF
TRBJ2-2 | TRBV11-2 | CASTFQGHTGELFF
TRBJ2-1 | TRBV28 | CASSPVWSGRGGSYNEQFF
TRBJ2-2 | TRBV2 | CASSEGVDTGELFF
TRBJ1-1 | TRBV20-1 | CSASHTEAFF
TRBJ2-1 | TRBV2 | CASRLNRDNEQFF
TRBJ2-5 | TRBV6-1 | CASSTGAGETQYF
TRBJ2-7 | TRBV5-1 | CASSLEGVPYEQYF
TRBJ1-4 | TRBV19 | CASSFDRWNEKLFF
TRBJ1-2 | TRBV12-3/TRBV12-4 | CASSATGTGFGYTF
TRBJ1-2 | TRBV2 | CASQAQGSYYGYTF
TRBJ2-7 | TRBV20-1 | CSARPPGSSYEQYF
TRBJ2-1 | TRBV2 | CASSARAALNNEQFF
TRBJ2-1 | TRBV5-1 | CASSLRLAAYNEQFF
TRBJ1-6 | TRBV5-8 | CASSWLAGSNSPLHF
TRBJ2-7 | TRBV10-3 | CAISEVLAGVVEGEQYF
TRBJ2-3 | TRBV28 | CASKSEDTQYF
TRBJ2-1 | TRBV7-9 | CASSFMDSLGHEQFF
TRBJ1-4 | TRBV7-2 | CASSLVGAGNEKLFF
TRBJ2-7 | TRBV3-1 | CASTGGERPYEQYF
TRBJ2-7 | TRBV7-2 | CASSLGWGSSYEQYF
TRBJ1-2 | TRBV2 | CASSADRGQGGYTF
TRBJ2-2 | TRBV3-1 | CASSHKGQSTGELFF
TRBJ2-3 | TRBV2 | CASSESLATRDTQYF
TRBJ2-2 | TRBV12-3/TRBV12-4 | CASRLLQPGELFF
TRBJ1-1 | TRBV18 | CASSPEVWNTEAFF
TRBJ2-2 | TRBV6-4 | CASSDTGTGGTGELFF
TRBJ2-2 | TRBV5-1 | CASSLRGLSGDGELFF
TRBJ1-1 | TRBV29-1 | CSVGTLGAEAFF
TRBJ1-4 | TRBV28 | CASSNPGSRKLFF
TRBJ2-3 | TRBV2 | CASSSSDPSGTATQYF